This entry lists 31 T cell receptor beta chains sequenced from one sample in a study of blood T cell repertoires in COVID-19. Using immunoSEQ multiplex PCR, the repertoire was profiled, and TCRdb retains in-frame clones only, with some absent. The sample carries more than 45,000 clones, roughly nine tenths recorded once. The specimen was peripheral blood. The source of these receptors is a human donor with active COVID-19. The donor label of this sample is uncertain.

The chain carries TRBV12-3 or TRBV12-4 and TRBJ2-5; TRBD2 matches 8 bases. The CDR3 spans 12 residues. Trimming took 9 bases from V and 4 from J; bases not matched to a gene: 4. CDR3 loop: CASSGVTETQYF. The CDR3 region has the DNA TGTGCCAGTAGCGGGGTTACAGAGACCCAGTACTTC.

This clone was counted once. The chain couples TRBV5-1 to TRBJ1-1; D gene unclear. Germline values: CDR1 SGHRS, CDR2 YFSETQ. CDR3 size: 13 residues. Trimming removed 1 base at V and 4 bases at J, with 8 bases between. The CDR3 protein is CASSLSAVTEAFF. As DNA, the CDR3 is TGCGCCAGCAGCTTGTCTGCGGTCACTGAAGCTTTCTTT.

The rearrangement joins TRBV18 to TRBJ1-2; a weak D match, TRBD1 (5 bases). V was pared by 3 bases and J by 2 bases, with 13 bases between. The CDR3 consists of 15 residues. CDR1 and CDR2 from the germline V gene are KGHSH and LQKENI. CDR3 residues: CASSPGPSANYGYTF. CDR3 DNA: TGTGCCAGCTCACCGGGGCCGTCGGCGAACTATGGCTACACCTTC.

This chain connects TRBV29-1 to TRBJ2-1; TRBD2 matches 7 bases. Germline assignment: CDR1 SQVTM and CDR2 ANQGSEA. CDR3 size: 17 residues. V shed 1 base, J shed 3 bases, and the junction held 12 bases outside the gene matches. The chain's CDR3 is CSVEGLSGAQIYNEQFF. CDR3 in DNA: TGCAGCGTTGAAGGATTAAGCGGGGCTCAAATCTACAATGAGCAGTTCTTC.

The V gene is TRBV6-5, the J gene TRBJ1-2, with unresolved D. Germline CDR1 MNHEY, CDR2 SVGAGI. This CDR3 has 15 amino acids. With 2 bases removed from V and 4 bases from J, the gap between germline ends came to 14 bases. The CDR3 DNA sequence: TGTGCCAGCAGTTACATTGGTCAGCGGTTCTATGGCTACACCTTC. This sequence encodes CASSYIGQRFYGYTF.

This chain uses TRBV6-6 with TRBJ2-7, with D perhaps TRBD2 (5 bases). The CDR3 has 14 amino acids. Germline V gives CDR1 MNHNY, CDR2 SVGAGI (reference sequence). The V and J ends lost 0 bases and 1 base respectively, with 7 bases between them. In DNA form, the CDR3 reads TGTGCCAGCAGTTACTCGGGAGCTTCCTACGAGCAGTACTTC. This translates into CASSYSGASYEQYF.

The chain uses TRBV6-2 or TRBV6-3 and TRBJ1-2; D call uncertain. The CDR3 has 14 amino acids. CDR1 is MNHEY and CDR2 is SVGEGT in the germline V gene. V shed 2 bases and J shed 4 bases, with 11 bases lying between them. DNA for the CDR3: TGTGCCAGCAGTTACCACTCCCTCACCTATGGCTACACCTTC. It specifies CASSYHSLTYGYTF.

The CDR3 DNA sequence: TGTGCCAGCAGACGGGGGTCCTACAATGAGCAGTTCTTC. Protein product: CASRRGSYNEQFF. This rearrangement joins TRBV12-3 or TRBV12-4 to TRBJ2-1; a weak D match, TRBD2 (6 bases). The CDR3 totals 13 residues. The V gene lost 6 bases and the J gene lost 1 base, with 7 bases spanning the gap.

This clone occurred once. The CDR3 DNA follows: TGTGCCAGCAGCGGGGACAGGGAAGACGAGCAGTACTTC. It translates to CASSGDREDEQYF. The V call is TRBV7-9, the J call TRBJ2-7; 9 bases match TRBD1. This CDR3 contains 13 residues. Trimming cost V 5 bases and J 5 bases; bases outside gene matches: 4. Germline V CDR1 and CDR2: SEHNR, FQNEAQ (reference sequence).

The chain combines TRBV14 with TRBJ1-2, with no clear D. Germline V gene lookup returns CDR1 SGHDN and CDR2 FVKESK. The V and J ends lost 0 bases and 2 bases respectively, with 7 bases between them. The CDR3 runs to 14 residues. The CDR3 spells CASSQDKQNYGYTF. The CDR3 DNA follows: TGTGCCAGCAGCCAAGATAAACAGAACTATGGCTACACCTTC.

This clone was found a few times. The chain employs TRBV24-1 and TRBJ1-1, with 8 bases lining up with TRBD1. The germline CDR1 and CDR2 sequences are KGHDR and SFDVKD. This CDR3 region has 13 residues. After removal of 2 bases from V and 10 bases from J, the junction contained 5 bases not matched to a gene. Here the CDR3 reads CATSDSHRGGAFF. The DNA of the CDR3 is TGTGCCACCAGTGATTCCCACAGGGGGGGAGCTTTCTTT.

The chain joins TRBV13 to TRBJ2-7; maybe TRBD2 (5 bases). CDR1 and CDR2 (germline): PRHDT, FYEKMQ (reference sequence). Trimming took 1 base from V and 1 from J, leaving 5 bases between them. The CDR3 runs 13 residues. The CDR3 here is CASSLERSYEQYF. CDR3 DNA sequence: TGTGCCAGCAGCTTAGAGCGGTCCTACGAGCAGTACTTC.

The chain links TRBV7-3 to TRBJ2-5; 10 bases line up with TRBD2. CDR1 is SGHTA and CDR2 is FQGTGA in the germline V gene. The junction had 8 bases not matched to a gene; V was cut back by 2 bases and J by 5 bases. CDR3 length equals 16 residues. In nucleotides, the CDR3 is TGTGCCAGCAGCTTAGTACCAGCGGGGGGGCAGGAGACCCAGTACTTC. Amino acids: CASSLVPAGGQETQYF.

The chain recombines TRBV15 with TRBJ1-5; a possible D gene is TRBD1 (5 bases). There are 17 residues in the CDR3. Between the trimmed V and J ends, which lost 0 bases and 0 bases, there was a span of 12 bases. CDR1 is LNHNV and CDR2 is YYDKDF in the germline V gene (reference sequence). The CDR3: CATSRDGRGNSNQPQHF. CDR3 in DNA: TGTGCCACCAGCAGAGACGGGAGGGGAAATAGCAATCAGCCCCAGCATTTT.

The chain uses TRBV15 and TRBJ1-2; possible D gene TRBD1, 5 bases. Germline V gene sequence: CDR1 LNHNV, CDR2 YYDKDF (reference sequence). The CDR3 runs to 12 residues. Trimming cost V 0 bases and J 13 bases, with 12 bases left between them. The CDR3 DNA follows: TGTGCCACCAGCAGAGATAACAGGCCAGGCACCTTC. It translates to CATSRDNRPGTF.

This clone was picked up one time. The gene calls are TRBV9 and TRBJ2-7; 14 positions agree with TRBD2. This CDR3 is 15 amino acids long. Per germline, CDR1 SGDLS and CDR2 YYNGEE. The junction had 4 bases not matched to a gene; V was cut back by 1 base and J by 7 bases. The chain's CDR3 is CASSVLGTSGGEQYF. As DNA, the CDR3 is TGTGCCAGCAGCGTACTCGGGACTAGCGGGGGTGAGCAGTACTTC. The whole variable domain, remainder taken from reference TRBV9 and TRBJ2-7, is DSGVTQTPKHLITATGQRVTLRCSPRSGDLSVYWYQQSLDQGLQFLIQYYNGEERAKGNILERFSAQQFPDLHSELNLSSLELGDSALYFCASSVLGTSGGEQYFGPGTRLTVT.

The V gene is TRBV6-6, the J gene TRBJ2-7, with D possibly matching TRBD2 (6 bases). The CDR3 is made up of 15 amino acids. Germline loops: CDR1 MNHNY, CDR2 SVGAGI (reference sequence). Trimming removed 2 bases at V and 2 bases at J, with 13 bases between. The CDR3: CASSYDAGSPYEQYF. DNA for the CDR3: TGTGCCAGCAGTTACGACGCGGGGTCTCCCTACGAGCAGTACTTC.

The gene calls are TRBV4-3 and TRBJ1-2; no clear D gene. V lost 4 bases, J lost 8 bases, and 17 bases lay in between. The CDR3 covers 14 residues. CDR1 is LGHNA and CDR2 is YSLEER in the germline V gene. The CDR3 sequence is CASSPGSAGYGYTF. Written as DNA, the CDR3 is TGCGCCAGCAGCCCCGGTAGTGCGGGGTACGGCTACACCTTC.

This sequence joins TRBV4-3 and TRBJ2-3, with TRBD2 as a possible D gene (5 bases). CDR3 length equals 15 residues. V lost 0 bases to trimming and J lost 6 bases, with 13 bases between them. CDR1 LGHNA and CDR2 YSLEER come from the germline V gene. CDR3 DNA: TGCGCCAGCAGCCAAGATCTGGGAGTGGGGGATACGCAGTATTTT. It encodes CASSQDLGVGDTQYF.

The rearrangement uses TRBV10-3 and TRBJ1-1, with 8 bases identical to TRBD1. After removal of 2 bases from V and 7 bases from J, the junction contained 6 bases not matched to a gene. The germline gives CDR1 ENHRY, CDR2 SYGVKD. The CDR3 is 14 amino acids. The CDR3 nucleotides read TGTGCCATCAGTGAGCAGGGGGCGATGGGTGAAGCTTTCTTT. It specifies CAISEQGAMGEAFF.

This chain uses TRBV11-2 with TRBJ2-7, with TRBD1 identical over 7 bases. Unmatched junction bases numbered 5, after V lost 1 base and J lost 2 bases. This CDR3 contains 15 residues. Germline assignment: CDR1 SGHAT and CDR2 FQNNGV. CDR3: CASSLARQGPYEQYF. The CDR3 DNA follows: TGTGCCAGCAGCTTAGCCAGACAGGGACCCTACGAGCAGTACTTC.

This clone was observed many times. The J gene is TRBJ2-7, the V gene TRBV9; 8 bases fit TRBD1. Germline CDR1 SGDLS, CDR2 YYNGEE. There are 14 residues in the CDR3. The trim removed 3 bases at V and 5 bases at J, leaving 7 bases unmatched. The CDR3 here is CASSADRDGDEQYF. The CDR3 region has the DNA TGTGCCAGCAGCGCGGACAGGGATGGGGACGAGCAGTACTTC.

This chain connects TRBV7-9 to TRBJ1-1, with D possibly TRBD1 on 5 matching bases. Between the trimmed V and J ends, which lost 6 bases and 2 bases, there was a span of 16 bases. Germline CDR1 reads SEHNR; CDR2 reads FQNEAQ (reference sequence). CDR3 size: 15 residues. This chain's CDR3 is CASRKGDRRNTEAFF. The CDR3 DNA follows: TGTGCCAGCAGAAAAGGAGACAGAAGAAACACTGAAGCTTTCTTT.

V is TRBV19 and J is TRBJ1-2, with TRBD1 matching over 9 bases. The V and J ends lost 6 bases and 5 bases, in that order; junction bases with no gene match: 10. CDR3 length: 15 amino acids. Germline CDR1 and CDR2: LNHDA and SQIVND (reference sequence). The CDR3, as DNA: TGTGCCAGTAGCTCGGCGGGGGGACAGGGATATGGCTACACCTTC. Protein: CASSSAGGQGYGYTF.

In DNA, the CDR3 is TGTGCCAGCAGCTTAGGGGCGGGGGCATCCTACGAGCAGTACTTC. Protein product: CASSLGAGASYEQYF. V and J are TRBV7-6 and TRBJ2-7; D may be TRBD2 (7 bases). V was clipped by 1 base and J by 1 base, with 11 bases between them. The length of the CDR3 is 15 residues. Germline loops: CDR1 SGHVS, CDR2 FNYEAQ. Full variable domain (outside the CDR3, taken from reference TRBV7-6 and TRBJ2-7): GAGVSQSPRYKVTKRGQDVALRCDPISGHVSLYWYRQALGQGPEFLTYFNYEAQQDKSGLPNDRFSAERPEGSISTLTIQRTEQRDSAMYRCASSLGAGASYEQYFGPGTRLTVT.

The chain carries TRBV6-1 and TRBJ1-1, with D possibly TRBD1 on 6 matching bases. The CDR3 is made up of 16 amino acids. V lost 3 bases, J lost 0 bases, and 14 bases lay in between. Germline V gene data show CDR1 as MNHNS and CDR2 as SASEGT. CDR3 sequence: CASSDLQGPMNTEAFF. CDR3 coding DNA: TGTGCCAGCAGTGACTTGCAGGGGCCAATGAACACTGAAGCTTTCTTT.

This chain joins TRBV11-3 and TRBJ2-1, with 9 bases that match TRBD2. CDR1 is SGHNT and CDR2 is YENEEA in the germline V gene. J lost 9 bases, V lost 3 bases, and 9 bases had no gene match. This CDR3 region has 15 residues. DNA for the CDR3: TGTGCCAGCAGCTTCGGCGGGGGGGTATCGCGTGAGCAGTTCTTC. Its protein product is CASSFGGGVSREQFF.

The rearrangement joins TRBV7-2 to TRBJ2-3; 8 positions match TRBD2. The CDR3 is 15 residues long. V lost 0 bases, J lost 5 bases, and 4 bases stayed unmatched. Germline CDR1 SGHTA, CDR2 FQGNSA. The CDR3 here is CASSLAGTRRDTQYF. DNA of the CDR3: TGTGCCAGCAGCTTAGCCGGGACTAGACGAGATACGCAGTATTTT. The full variable domain, its missing parts supplied by reference TRBV7-2 and TRBJ2-3, is GAGVSQSPSNKVTEKGKDVELRCDPISGHTALYWYRQSLGQGLEFLIYFQGNSAPDKSGLPSDRFSAERTGGSVSTLTIQRTQQEDSAVYLCASSLAGTRRDTQYFGPGTRLTVL.

The chain couples TRBV5-5 to TRBJ2-5, with D uncertain. CDR1 and CDR2 from the germline V gene are SGHKS and YYEKEE (reference sequence). V was pared by 5 bases and J by 5 bases, with 13 bases between. The CDR3 consists of 13 residues. The CDR3 loop reads CASSVERWETQYF. The CDR3 DNA is TGTGCCAGCAGTGTAGAGCGTTGGGAGACCCAGTACTTC.

The chain has TRBV4-3 and TRBJ2-7; 9 bases line up with TRBD2. V gave up 3 bases and J gave up 0 bases; unmatched junction bases: 18. The CDR3 runs to 20 residues. From germline, CDR1 is LGHNA and CDR2 YSLEER. CDR3 coding DNA: TGCGCCAGCAGCCACGTCCTGGAGCGGGGGGCTCTACCTAGCTCCTACGAGCAGTACTTC. This gives the protein CASSHVLERGALPSSYEQYF.

V is TRBV4-3 and J is TRBJ2-7; tentatively, D is TRBD2 (7 bases). CDR1 LGHNA and CDR2 YSLEER come from the germline V gene. Trimming took 4 bases from V and 7 from J, leaving 17 bases between them. This CDR3 contains 14 residues. The CDR3 DNA follows: TGCGCCAGCAGCCTTATTGGGGGGGGCAAAGAGCAGTACTTC. This gives the protein CASSLIGGGKEQYF.